The clone carrying this TCR delta chain has just a few counts. Its matching antigen is unknown. Reverse transcription of PBMC RNA used primers specific for the gamma and delta chains. TCRdb reapplied CATT to the RT-PCR reads. Here the sample spans over a thousand delta-chain clones, 30% to 40% being singletons. This entry is derived from a study of delta chains in infants with herpesvirus infections. Study details: Infants in Uganda were tracked from birth through primary CMV infection. Infants infected with CMV after birth were searched for public fetal Vdelta1/Vgamma8 clonotype. Whole-study results and caveats: Among Vdelta1 cells, the public clonotype apparently waned within two to three months. CMV-uninfected infants might carry this public clonotype below detection.

The germline CDR1 and CDR2 sequences are TSWWSYY and QGS. This CDR3 region has 19 residues. The junction had 17 bases not matched to a gene; V was cut back by 2 bases and J by 3 bases. The receptor's source is a human donor who was a Ugandan infant, either HIV-exposed or HIV-unexposed (not recorded which). The chain combines TRDV1 with TRDJ1; 8 nucleotides line up with TRDD3. The sequences come from peripheral blood, collected at time point 2 of longitudinal follow-up. The CDR3 sequence is CALGEKWGDKGITADKLIF. The CDR3 DNA is TGTGCTCTTGGGGAAAAGTGGGGGGATAAAGGAATAACAGCCGATAAACTCATCTTT.